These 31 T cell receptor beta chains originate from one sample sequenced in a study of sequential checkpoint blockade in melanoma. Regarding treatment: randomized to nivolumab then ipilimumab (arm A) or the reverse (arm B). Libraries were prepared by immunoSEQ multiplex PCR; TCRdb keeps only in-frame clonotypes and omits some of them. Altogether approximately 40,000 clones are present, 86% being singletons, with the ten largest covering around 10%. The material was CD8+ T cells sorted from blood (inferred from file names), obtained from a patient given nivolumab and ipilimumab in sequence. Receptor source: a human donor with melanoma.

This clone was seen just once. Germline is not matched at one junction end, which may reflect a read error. CDR3 region: CASSLNRPQHF. The CDR3 coding sequence is TGCGCCAGCAGCCTAAATCGGCCCCAGCATTTT. J is TRBJ1-5 and V is TRBV5-1; no firm D call. This CDR3 has 11 amino acids. Per the germline V gene, CDR1 is SGHRS and CDR2 is YFSETQ.

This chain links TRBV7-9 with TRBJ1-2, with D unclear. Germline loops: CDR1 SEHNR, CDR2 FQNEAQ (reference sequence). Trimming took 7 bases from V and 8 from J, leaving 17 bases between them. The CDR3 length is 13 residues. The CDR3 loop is CASTPTGSGGYTF. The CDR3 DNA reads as TGTGCCAGCACCCCAACCGGCTCCGGGGGCTACACCTTC.

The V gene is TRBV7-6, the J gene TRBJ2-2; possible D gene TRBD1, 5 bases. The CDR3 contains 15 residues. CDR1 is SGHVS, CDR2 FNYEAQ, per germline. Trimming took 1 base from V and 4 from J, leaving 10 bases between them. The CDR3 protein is CASSLESGPTGELFF. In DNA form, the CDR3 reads TGTGCCAGCAGCTTAGAATCAGGGCCCACCGGGGAGCTGTTTTTT.

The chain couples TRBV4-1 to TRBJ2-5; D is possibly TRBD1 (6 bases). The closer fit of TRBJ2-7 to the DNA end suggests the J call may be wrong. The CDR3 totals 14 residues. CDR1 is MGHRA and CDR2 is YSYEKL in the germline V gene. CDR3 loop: CASSPDSLTYEQYF. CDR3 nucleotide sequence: TGCGCCAGCAGCCCGGACAGCCTAACCTACGAGCAGTACTTC.

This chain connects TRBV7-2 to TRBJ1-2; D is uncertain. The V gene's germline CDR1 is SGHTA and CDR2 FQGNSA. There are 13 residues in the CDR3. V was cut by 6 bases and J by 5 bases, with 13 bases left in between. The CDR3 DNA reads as TGTGCCAGCAGTACCGGAGGACCATATGGCTACACCTTC. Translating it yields CASSTGGPYGYTF.

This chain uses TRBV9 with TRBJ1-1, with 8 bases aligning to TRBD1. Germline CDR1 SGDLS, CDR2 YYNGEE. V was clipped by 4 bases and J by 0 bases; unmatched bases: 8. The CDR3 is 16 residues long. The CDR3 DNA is TGTGCCAGCAGCCCGGACAGGGAGACGATGAACACTGAAGCTTTCTTT. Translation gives CASSPDRETMNTEAFF.

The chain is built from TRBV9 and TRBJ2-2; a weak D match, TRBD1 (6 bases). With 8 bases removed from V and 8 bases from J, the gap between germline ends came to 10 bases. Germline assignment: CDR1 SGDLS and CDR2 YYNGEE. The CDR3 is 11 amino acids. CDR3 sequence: CASSRGGELFF. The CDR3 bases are TGTGCCAGTTCAAGGGGGGGGGAGCTGTTTTTT. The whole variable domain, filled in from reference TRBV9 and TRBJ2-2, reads DSGVTQTPKHLITATGQRVTLRCSPRSGDLSVYWYQQSLDQGLQFLIQYYNGEERAKGNILERFSAQQFPDLHSELNLSSLELGDSALYFCASSRGGELFFGEGSRLTVL.

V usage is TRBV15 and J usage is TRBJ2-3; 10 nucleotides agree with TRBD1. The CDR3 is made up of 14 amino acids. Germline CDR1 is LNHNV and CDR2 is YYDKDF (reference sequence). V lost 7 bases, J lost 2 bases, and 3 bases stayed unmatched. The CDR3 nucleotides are TGTGCCACCATGGACAGGGGGAACACAGATACGCAGTATTTT. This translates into CATMDRGNTDTQYF.

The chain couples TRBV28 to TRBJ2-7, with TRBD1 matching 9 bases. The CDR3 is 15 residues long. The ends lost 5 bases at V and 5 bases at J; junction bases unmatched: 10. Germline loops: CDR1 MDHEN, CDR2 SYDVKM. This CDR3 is CASSIQGALSHEQYF. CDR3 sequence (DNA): TGTGCCAGCAGTATACAGGGGGCGCTTTCCCACGAGCAGTACTTC.

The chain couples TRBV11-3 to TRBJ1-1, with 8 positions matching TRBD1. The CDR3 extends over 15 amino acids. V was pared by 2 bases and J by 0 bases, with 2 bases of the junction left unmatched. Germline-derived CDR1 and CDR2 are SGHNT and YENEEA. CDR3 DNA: TGTGCCAGCAGCTTACGACAGGGGATGAACACTGAAGCTTTCTTT. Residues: CASSLRQGMNTEAFF.

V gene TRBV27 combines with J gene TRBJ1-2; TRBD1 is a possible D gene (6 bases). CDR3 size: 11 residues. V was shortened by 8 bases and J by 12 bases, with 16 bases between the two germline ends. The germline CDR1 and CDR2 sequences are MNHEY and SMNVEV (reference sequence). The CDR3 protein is CASSRGGINTF. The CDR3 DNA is TGTGCCAGCTCTAGAGGGGGAATAAACACCTTC.

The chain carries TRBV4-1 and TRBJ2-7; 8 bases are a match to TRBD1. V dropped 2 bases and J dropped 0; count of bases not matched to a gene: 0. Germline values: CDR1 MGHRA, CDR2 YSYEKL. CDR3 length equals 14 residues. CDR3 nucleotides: TGCGCCAGCAGCCAAACAGGGGGCTCCTACGAGCAGTACTTC. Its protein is CASSQTGGSYEQYF.

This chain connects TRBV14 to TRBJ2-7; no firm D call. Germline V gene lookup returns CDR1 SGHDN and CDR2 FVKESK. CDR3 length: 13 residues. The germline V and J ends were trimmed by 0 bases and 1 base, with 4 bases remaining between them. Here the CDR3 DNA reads TGTGCCAGCAGCCAAGATCCGTCCTACGAGCAGTACTTC. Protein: CASSQDPSYEQYF.

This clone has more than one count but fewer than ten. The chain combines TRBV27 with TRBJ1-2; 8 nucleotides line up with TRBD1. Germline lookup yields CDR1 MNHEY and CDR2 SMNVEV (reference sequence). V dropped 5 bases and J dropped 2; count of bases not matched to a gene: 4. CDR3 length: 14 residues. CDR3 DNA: TGTGCCAGCAGTCAGGACAGGGTGAACTATGGCTACACCTTC. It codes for CASSQDRVNYGYTF.

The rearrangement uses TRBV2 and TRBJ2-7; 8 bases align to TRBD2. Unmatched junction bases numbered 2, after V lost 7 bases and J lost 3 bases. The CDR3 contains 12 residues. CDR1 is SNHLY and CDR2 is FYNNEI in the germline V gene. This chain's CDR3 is CASMAGGYEQYF. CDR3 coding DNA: TGTGCCAGCATGGCGGGAGGCTACGAGCAGTACTTC.

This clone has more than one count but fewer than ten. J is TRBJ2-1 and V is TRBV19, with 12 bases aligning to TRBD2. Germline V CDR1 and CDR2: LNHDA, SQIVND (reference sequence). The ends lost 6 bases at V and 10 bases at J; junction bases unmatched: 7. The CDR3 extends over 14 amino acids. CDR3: CASRLTSGSNEQFF. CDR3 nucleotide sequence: TGTGCCAGTAGGTTGACTAGCGGGAGTAACGAGCAGTTCTTC. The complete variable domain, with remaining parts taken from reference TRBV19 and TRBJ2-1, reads DGGITQSPKYLFRKEGQNVTLSCEQNLNHDAMYWYRQDPGQGLRLIYYSQIVNDFQKGDIAEGYSVSREKKESFPLTVTSAQKNPTAFYLCASRLTSGSNEQFFGPGTRLTVL.

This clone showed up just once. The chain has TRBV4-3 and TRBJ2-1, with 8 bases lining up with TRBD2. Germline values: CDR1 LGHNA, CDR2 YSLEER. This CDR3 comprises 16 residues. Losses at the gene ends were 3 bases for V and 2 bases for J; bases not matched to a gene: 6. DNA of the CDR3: TGCGCCAGCAGCCAGAGTAGCGGGAACACCTACAATGAGCAGTTCTTC. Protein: CASSQSSGNTYNEQFF.

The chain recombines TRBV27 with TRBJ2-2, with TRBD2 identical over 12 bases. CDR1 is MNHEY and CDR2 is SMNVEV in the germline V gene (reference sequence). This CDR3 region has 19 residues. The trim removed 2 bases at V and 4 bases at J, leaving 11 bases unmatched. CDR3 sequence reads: CASSLDWLAGGLGTGELFF. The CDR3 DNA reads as TGTGCCAGCAGTTTAGATTGGCTAGCGGGAGGGCTGGGCACCGGGGAGCTGTTTTTT.

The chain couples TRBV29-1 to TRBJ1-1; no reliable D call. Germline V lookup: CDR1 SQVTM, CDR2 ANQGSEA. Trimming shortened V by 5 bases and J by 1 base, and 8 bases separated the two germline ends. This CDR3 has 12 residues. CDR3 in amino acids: CSVPAGNTEAFF. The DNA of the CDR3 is TGCAGCGTTCCCGCCGGGAACACTGAAGCTTTCTTT. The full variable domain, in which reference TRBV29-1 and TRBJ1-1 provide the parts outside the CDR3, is SAVISQKPSRDICQRGTSLTIQCQVDSQVTMMFWYRQQPGQSLTLIATANQGSEATYESGFVIDKFPISRPNLTFSTLTVSNMSPEDSSIYLCSVPAGNTEAFFGQGTRLTVV.

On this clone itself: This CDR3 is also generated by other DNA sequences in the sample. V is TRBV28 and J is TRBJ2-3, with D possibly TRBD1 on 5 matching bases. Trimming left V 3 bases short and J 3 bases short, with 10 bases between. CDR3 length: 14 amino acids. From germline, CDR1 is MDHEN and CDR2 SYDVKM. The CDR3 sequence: CASSFLSGTDTQYF. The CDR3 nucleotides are TGTGCCAGCAGTTTTCTTTCAGGGACAGATACGCAGTATTTT.

CDR3 DNA sequence: TGTGCCAGCAGCGTAGGTAGCGGCGTTCGAAATGAGCAGTTCTTC. Translated, it gives CASSVGSGVRNEQFF. The rearrangement uses TRBV9 and TRBJ2-1, with D perhaps matching TRBD2 (6 bases). The germline gives CDR1 SGDLS, CDR2 YYNGEE. V lost 0 bases to trimming and J lost 7 bases, with 14 bases between them. The CDR3 extends over 15 amino acids.

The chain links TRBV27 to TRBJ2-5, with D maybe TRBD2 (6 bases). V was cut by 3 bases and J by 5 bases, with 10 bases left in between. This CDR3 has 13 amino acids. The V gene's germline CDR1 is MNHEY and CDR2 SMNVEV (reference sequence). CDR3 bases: TGTGCCAGCAGTTTGGAGGCGGGGGAGACCCAGTACTTC. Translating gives CASSLEAGETQYF.

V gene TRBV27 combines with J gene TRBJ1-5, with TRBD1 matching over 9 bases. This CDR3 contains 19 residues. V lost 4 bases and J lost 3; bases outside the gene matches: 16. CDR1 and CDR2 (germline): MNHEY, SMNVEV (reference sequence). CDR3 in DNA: TGTGCCAGCAGTTCTCCGTTGGGACAGGGAAAGAGGAACAATCAGCCCCAGCATTTT. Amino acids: CASSSPLGQGKRNNQPQHF.

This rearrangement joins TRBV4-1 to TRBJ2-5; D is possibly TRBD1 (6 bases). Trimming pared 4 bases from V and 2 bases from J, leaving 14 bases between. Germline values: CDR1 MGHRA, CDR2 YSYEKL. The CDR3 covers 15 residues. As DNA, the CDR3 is TGCGCCAGCAGCCCGTACAGAGGACAGCAAGAGACCCAGTACTTC. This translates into CASSPYRGQQETQYF.

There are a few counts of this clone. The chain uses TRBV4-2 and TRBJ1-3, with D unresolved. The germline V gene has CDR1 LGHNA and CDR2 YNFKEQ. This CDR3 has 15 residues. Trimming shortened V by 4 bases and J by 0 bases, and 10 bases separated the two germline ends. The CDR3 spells CASSLDSYSGNTIYF. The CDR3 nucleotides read TGTGCCAGCAGCCTGGACTCATACTCTGGAAACACCATATATTTT.

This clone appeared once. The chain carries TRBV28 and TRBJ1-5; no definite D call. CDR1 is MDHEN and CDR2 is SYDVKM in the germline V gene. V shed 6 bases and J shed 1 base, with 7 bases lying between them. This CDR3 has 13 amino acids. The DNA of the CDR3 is TGTGCCAGCAGCTTAATAAGCAATCAGCCCCAGCATTTT. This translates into CASSLISNQPQHF.

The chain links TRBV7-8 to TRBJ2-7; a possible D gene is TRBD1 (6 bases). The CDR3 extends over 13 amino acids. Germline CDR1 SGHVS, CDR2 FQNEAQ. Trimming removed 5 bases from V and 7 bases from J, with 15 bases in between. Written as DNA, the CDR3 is TGTGCCAGCAGCCTCAGGGGCGTGGGTGAGCAGTACGTC. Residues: CASSLRGVGEQYV.

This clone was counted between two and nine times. The CDR3 here is CASSGGGPDTQYF. The CDR3 DNA follows: TGTGCCAGCAGTGGTGGGGGCCCGGATACGCAGTATTTT. The chain couples TRBV2 to TRBJ2-3, with a weak D call TRBD1 (6 bases). The V end lost 4 bases, the J end lost 6 bases, and 11 bases lay between the germline ends. This CDR3 spans 13 amino acids. Germline CDR1 and CDR2: SNHLY and FYNNEI.

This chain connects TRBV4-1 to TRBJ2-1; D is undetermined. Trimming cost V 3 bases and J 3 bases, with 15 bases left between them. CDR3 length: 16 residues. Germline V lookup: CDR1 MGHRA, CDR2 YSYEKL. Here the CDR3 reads CASSQSELLLYNEQFF. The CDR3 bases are TGCGCCAGCAGCCAGAGTGAGCTTCTACTCTACAATGAGCAGTTCTTC.

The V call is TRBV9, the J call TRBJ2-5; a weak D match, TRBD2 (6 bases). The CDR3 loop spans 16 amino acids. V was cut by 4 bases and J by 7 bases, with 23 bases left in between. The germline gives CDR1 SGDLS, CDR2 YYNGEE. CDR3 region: CASSSVPLGGFGTQYF. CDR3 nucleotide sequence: TGTGCCAGCAGCTCAGTACCCTTGGGGGGTTTTGGGACCCAGTACTTC.

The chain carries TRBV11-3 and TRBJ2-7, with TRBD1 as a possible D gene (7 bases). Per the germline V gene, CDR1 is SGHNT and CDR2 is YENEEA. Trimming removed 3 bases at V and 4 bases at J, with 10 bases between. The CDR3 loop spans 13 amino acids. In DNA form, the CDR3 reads TGTGCCAGCAGCTTTGCAGGGGGGTACGAGCAGTACGTC. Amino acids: CASSFAGGYEQYV.